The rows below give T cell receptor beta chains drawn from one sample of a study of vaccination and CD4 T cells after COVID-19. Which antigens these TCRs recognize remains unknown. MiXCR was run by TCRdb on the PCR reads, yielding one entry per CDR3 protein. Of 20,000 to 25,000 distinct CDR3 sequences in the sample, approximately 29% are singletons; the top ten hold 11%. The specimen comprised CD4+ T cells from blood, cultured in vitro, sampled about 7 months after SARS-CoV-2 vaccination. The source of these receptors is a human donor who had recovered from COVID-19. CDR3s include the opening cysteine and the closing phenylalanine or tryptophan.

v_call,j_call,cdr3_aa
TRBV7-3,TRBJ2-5,CASSFVQGRAAGGSRETQYF
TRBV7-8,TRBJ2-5,CASSPRHREGQLGTETQYF
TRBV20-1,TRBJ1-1,CSARGGGGGFTEAFF
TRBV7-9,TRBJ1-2,CASSLGPTGTGFGYTF
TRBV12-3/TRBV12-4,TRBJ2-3,CASSSHRGSDTQYF
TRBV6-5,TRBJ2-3,CASSSRVASGGWTDTQYF
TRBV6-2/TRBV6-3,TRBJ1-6,CASSLSRAYNSPLHF
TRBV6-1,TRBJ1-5,CASSQAGYSNQPQHF
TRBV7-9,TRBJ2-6,CASSSPRPGRGANVLTF
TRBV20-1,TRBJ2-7,CSARDEAGLRF
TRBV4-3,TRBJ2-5,CASSQSSGFYRGTQYF
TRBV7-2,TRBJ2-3,CASSLALGLDTQYF
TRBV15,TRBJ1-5,CATSREDRDNQPQHF
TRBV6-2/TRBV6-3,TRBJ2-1,CASRDRVSYNEQFF
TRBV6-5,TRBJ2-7,CASSYTSATSGYEQYF
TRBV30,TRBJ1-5,CAWSGQLNQPQHF
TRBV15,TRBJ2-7,CATSAAGTLTYEQYF
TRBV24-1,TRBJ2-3,CATSDSEDGGFSGTQYF
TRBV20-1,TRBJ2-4,CSARRRGTGGTLAKNIQYF
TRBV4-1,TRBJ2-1,CASSRGGLAVLGNEQFF
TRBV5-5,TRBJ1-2,CACSREAGGGYTF
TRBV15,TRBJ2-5,CATSRDRETQYF
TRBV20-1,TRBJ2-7,CSASSSGGIYEQYF
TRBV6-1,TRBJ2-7,CASSEEYTGLSYEQYF
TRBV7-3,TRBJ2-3,CASSSTGDTDTQYF
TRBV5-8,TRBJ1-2,CASSPGHRNYGYTF
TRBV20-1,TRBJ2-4,CSVVGGFWNIQYF
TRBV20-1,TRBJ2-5,CSAGGGKETQYF
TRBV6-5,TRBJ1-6,CASSYSRTGYDSPLHF
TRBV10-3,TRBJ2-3,CAIRTSGSSTDTQYF
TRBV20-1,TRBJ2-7,CSAIDRRYEQYF
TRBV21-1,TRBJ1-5,CASSKARPRTLGAQPQHF
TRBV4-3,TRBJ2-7,CASSQEIPGTGAEQYF
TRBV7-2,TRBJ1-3,CASSSSRARSSGNTIYF
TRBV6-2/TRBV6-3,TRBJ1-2,CASSYLGAILEDYGYTF
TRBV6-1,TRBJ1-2,CASSRPPREGYTF
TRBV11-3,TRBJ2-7,CASSLIRAGGEQYF